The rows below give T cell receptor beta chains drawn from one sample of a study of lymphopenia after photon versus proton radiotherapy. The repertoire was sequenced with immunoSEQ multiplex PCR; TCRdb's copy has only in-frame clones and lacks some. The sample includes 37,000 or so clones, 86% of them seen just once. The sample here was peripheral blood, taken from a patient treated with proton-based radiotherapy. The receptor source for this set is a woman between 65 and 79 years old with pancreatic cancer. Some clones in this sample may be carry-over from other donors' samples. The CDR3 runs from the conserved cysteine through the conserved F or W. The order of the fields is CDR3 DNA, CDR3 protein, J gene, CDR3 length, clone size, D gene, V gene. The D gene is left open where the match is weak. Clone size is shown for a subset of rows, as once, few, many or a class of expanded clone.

CDR3 DNA: TGTGCCAGCAGCCCCAGGACTAGTCATGCAGATACGCAGTATTTT
CDR3 protein: CASSPRTSHADTQYF
J gene: TRBJ2-3
CDR3 length: 15
clone size: NA
D gene: TRBD2
V gene: TRBV11-2

CDR3 DNA: TGTGCCAGCAGCGGCAAGGACAGGGGCGCGAATCAGCCCCAGCATTTT
CDR3 protein: CASSGKDRGANQPQHF
J gene: TRBJ1-5
CDR3 length: 16
clone size: NA
D gene: TRBD1
V gene: TRBV28

CDR3 DNA: TGTGCCAGCAGCTGGGGGTTCTCTGGGGCCAACGTCCTGACTTTC
CDR3 protein: CASSWGFSGANVLTF
J gene: TRBJ2-6
CDR3 length: 15
clone size: NA
D gene: NA
V gene: TRBV28

CDR3 DNA: TGTGCCAGCAGCCAAGATGGTGGGACAGGTAATGAAAAACTGTTTTTT
CDR3 protein: CASSQDGGTGNEKLFF
J gene: TRBJ1-4
CDR3 length: 16
clone size: NA
D gene: TRBD1
V gene: TRBV4-2

CDR3 DNA: TGTGCCAGCAGTTCCGCGGGACGGACAGAGACCCAGTACTTC
CDR3 protein: CASSSAGRTETQYF
J gene: TRBJ2-5
CDR3 length: 14
clone size: once
D gene: NA
V gene: TRBV27

CDR3 DNA: TGTGCCAGCAGCGTCGCACCGGGACAAAGGAACACTGAAGCTTTCTTT
CDR3 protein: CASSVAPGQRNTEAFF
J gene: TRBJ1-1
CDR3 length: 16
clone size: NA
D gene: NA
V gene: TRBV9

CDR3 DNA: TGTGCTGGGACTAGCGGCCAGGCCAGAGAGCAGTACTTC
CDR3 protein: CAGTSGQAREQYF
J gene: TRBJ2-7
CDR3 length: 13
clone size: NA
D gene: TRBD2
V gene: TRBV30

CDR3 DNA: TGTGCCAGCAGTTTCCGAGACAGGGGCTCCTACAATGAGCAGTTCTTC
CDR3 protein: CASSFRDRGSYNEQFF
J gene: TRBJ2-1
CDR3 length: 16
clone size: NA
D gene: TRBD1
V gene: TRBV28

CDR3 DNA: TGTGCCAGTAGTCCGTACGGCGAAAGCGGGAGGGCTTACAATGAGCAGTTCTTC
CDR3 protein: CASSPYGESGRAYNEQFF
J gene: TRBJ2-1
CDR3 length: 18
clone size: NA
D gene: TRBD2
V gene: TRBV19

CDR3 DNA: TGTGCCAGCTCACCACCAAACCAGAAAATGAACACTGAAGCTTTCTTT
CDR3 protein: CASSPPNQKMNTEAFF
J gene: TRBJ1-1
CDR3 length: 16
clone size: NA
D gene: NA
V gene: TRBV18

CDR3 DNA: TGTGCCAGCAGGGGGGGCAGGGGGACCTACGAGCAGTACTTC
CDR3 protein: CASRGGRGTYEQYF
J gene: TRBJ2-7
CDR3 length: 14
clone size: once
D gene: NA
V gene: TRBV28

CDR3 DNA: TGTGCCAGCACCCCTCCCCTGAGGGGAACTGAAGCTTTCTTT
CDR3 protein: CASTPPLRGTEAFF
J gene: TRBJ1-1
CDR3 length: 14
clone size: NA
D gene: NA
V gene: TRBV28

CDR3 DNA: TGCGCCAGCAGCCAAGTAGGCGCGCATGGCTACACCTTC
CDR3 protein: CASSQVGAHGYTF
J gene: TRBJ1-2
CDR3 length: 13
clone size: NA
D gene: NA
V gene: TRBV4-1

CDR3 DNA: TGTGCCAGCAGCCCGACTAGCGGCACAGATACGCAGTATTTT
CDR3 protein: CASSPTSGTDTQYF
J gene: TRBJ2-3
CDR3 length: 14
clone size: NA
D gene: TRBD2
V gene: TRBV28

CDR3 DNA: TGCGCCAGCGCCCGTAAAGCCACAGATACGCAGTATTTT
CDR3 protein: CASARKATDTQYF
J gene: TRBJ2-3
CDR3 length: 13
clone size: NA
D gene: NA
V gene: TRBV4-1

CDR3 DNA: TGCGCCAGCAGCTTGGCGGGAGGCGGCAATCAGCCCCAGCATTTT
CDR3 protein: CASSLAGGGNQPQHF
J gene: TRBJ1-5
CDR3 length: 15
clone size: NA
D gene: NA
V gene: TRBV5-1

CDR3 DNA: TGTGCCAGTAAACTAGCGGGAAGGACGGTTGCTGGGACCGGGGAGCTGTTTTTT
CDR3 protein: CASKLAGRTVAGTGELFF
J gene: TRBJ2-2
CDR3 length: 18
clone size: NA
D gene: TRBD2
V gene: TRBV19

CDR3 DNA: TGTGCCAGTAGTGACCGAGGGGGCGCGTGGGAGACCCAGTACTTC
CDR3 protein: CASSDRGGAWETQYF
J gene: TRBJ2-5
CDR3 length: 15
clone size: NA
D gene: TRBD1
V gene: TRBV19

CDR3 DNA: TGCGCCAGCAGCCAAGATGGGAGGGTATCTGAAAAACTGTTTTTT
CDR3 protein: CASSQDGRVSEKLFF
J gene: TRBJ1-4
CDR3 length: 15
clone size: once
D gene: NA
V gene: TRBV4-1

CDR3 DNA: TGCGCCAGCAGCCAAGAAAGTCTAGCGGTTCTCTCTGGGGCCAACGTCCTGACTTTC
CDR3 protein: CASSQESLAVLSGANVLTF
J gene: TRBJ2-6
CDR3 length: 19
clone size: once
D gene: TRBD2
V gene: TRBV4-1

CDR3 DNA: TGTGCCAGCAGCGCCTCCCTGGGGGCTAATTCACCCCTCCACTTT
CDR3 protein: CASSASLGANSPLHF
J gene: TRBJ1-6
CDR3 length: 15
clone size: NA
D gene: NA
V gene: TRBV9

CDR3 DNA: TGTGCCAGCAGCTTAGAGGACAGGGGTTCTGATACGCAGTATTTT
CDR3 protein: CASSLEDRGSDTQYF
J gene: TRBJ2-3
CDR3 length: 15
clone size: NA
D gene: TRBD1
V gene: TRBV11-2

CDR3 DNA: TGTGCCTGGAGCTCAGGACGGGGGGAGGCCCAGTACTTC
CDR3 protein: CAWSSGRGEAQYF
J gene: TRBJ2-5
CDR3 length: 13
clone size: NA
D gene: TRBD2
V gene: TRBV30

CDR3 DNA: TGCGCCAGCAGCCAAGAGCCGGGACTCAGATACAATGAGCAGTTCTTC
CDR3 protein: CASSQEPGLRYNEQFF
J gene: TRBJ2-1
CDR3 length: 16
clone size: NA
D gene: NA
V gene: TRBV4-1

CDR3 DNA: TGTGCCACCTCTTGGGGAAGGGATAATTCACCCCTCCACTTT
CDR3 protein: CATSWGRDNSPLHF
J gene: TRBJ1-6
CDR3 length: 14
clone size: NA
D gene: NA
V gene: TRBV2

CDR3 DNA: TGTGCCAGCAGTTTGGAGAGCAATCAGCCCCAGCATTTT
CDR3 protein: CASSLESNQPQHF
J gene: TRBJ1-5
CDR3 length: 13
clone size: NA
D gene: NA
V gene: TRBV28

CDR3 DNA: TGTGCCAGCAGTAGGGGGAGTACCAGCTCCTACAATGAGCAGTTCTTC
CDR3 protein: CASSRGSTSSYNEQFF
J gene: TRBJ2-1
CDR3 length: 16
clone size: NA
D gene: NA
V gene: TRBV7-6

CDR3 DNA: TGCAGCGTTGGCTCAGGGGCAGATACGCAGTATTTT
CDR3 protein: CSVGSGADTQYF
J gene: TRBJ2-3
CDR3 length: 12
clone size: NA
D gene: NA
V gene: TRBV29-1

CDR3 DNA: TGTGCCAGCAGTCGTACCGGGGTCCGGCAGCAGTTCTTC
CDR3 protein: CASSRTGVRQQFF
J gene: TRBJ2-1
CDR3 length: 13
clone size: NA
D gene: NA
V gene: TRBV6-6

CDR3 DNA: TGCAGCGTTGAGGAGGGGGCGCGGGGCTACACCTTC
CDR3 protein: CSVEEGARGYTF
J gene: TRBJ1-2
CDR3 length: 12
clone size: once
D gene: TRBD1
V gene: TRBV29-1

CDR3 DNA: TGTGCCAGCACCCGACAGGGGTGGAAGACCCAGTACTTC
CDR3 protein: CASTRQGWKTQYF
J gene: TRBJ2-5
CDR3 length: 13
clone size: NA
D gene: TRBD1
V gene: TRBV6-5

CDR3 DNA: TGTGCCAGCAGCCAAGATCCCGGCGGAGTCAGCTCCTACGAGCAGTACTTC
CDR3 protein: CASSQDPGGVSSYEQYF
J gene: TRBJ2-7
CDR3 length: 17
clone size: NA
D gene: NA
V gene: TRBV4-2

CDR3 DNA: TGCGCCAGCAGTGATCAACAGGGGGCTTTCAATGAGCAGTTCTTC
CDR3 protein: CASSDQQGAFNEQFF
J gene: TRBJ2-1
CDR3 length: 15
clone size: NA
D gene: TRBD1
V gene: TRBV10-1

CDR3 DNA: TGTGCCAGCAGCAGCCGGGACTCCCTGTTCTTC
CDR3 protein: CASSSRDSLFF
J gene: TRBJ2-1
CDR3 length: 11
clone size: once
D gene: NA
V gene: TRBV7-2

CDR3 DNA: TGTGCCTGGAGGCCTCGTAGGGCGAGCGGAAGCTCCTACGAGCAGTACTTC
CDR3 protein: CAWRPRRASGSSYEQYF
J gene: TRBJ2-7
CDR3 length: 17
clone size: NA
D gene: NA
V gene: TRBV30

CDR3 DNA: TGCGCCAGCAGCCAAGTGAGGGGGAACTACGAGCAGTACTTC
CDR3 protein: CASSQVRGNYEQYF
J gene: TRBJ2-7
CDR3 length: 14
clone size: NA
D gene: NA
V gene: TRBV4-3

CDR3 DNA: TGCAGCGTTGTAGCGGGGCGCACAGATACGCAGTATTTT
CDR3 protein: CSVVAGRTDTQYF
J gene: TRBJ2-3
CDR3 length: 13
clone size: NA
D gene: TRBD2
V gene: TRBV29-1

CDR3 DNA: TGTGCCAGCAGTGAACGAGCGGGAGTCTCCTACGAGCAGTACTTC
CDR3 protein: CASSERAGVSYEQYF
J gene: TRBJ2-7
CDR3 length: 15
clone size: NA
D gene: TRBD2
V gene: TRBV6-1

CDR3 DNA: TGCGCCAGCAGAGGACTAGCGGGAGTTACCGGGGAGCTGTTTTTT
CDR3 protein: CASRGLAGVTGELFF
J gene: TRBJ2-2
CDR3 length: 15
clone size: NA
D gene: TRBD2
V gene: TRBV4-1

CDR3 DNA: TGTGCCAGTAGAATCGGGGACATAGGCTCCTACGAGCAGTACTTC
CDR3 protein: CASRIGDIGSYEQYF
J gene: TRBJ2-7
CDR3 length: 15
clone size: NA
D gene: NA
V gene: TRBV19

CDR3 DNA: TGTGCCAGTAGTATAGGTAGCGGGAGAGATTCTGGCGGGGAGCTGTTTTTT
CDR3 protein: CASSIGSGRDSGGELFF
J gene: TRBJ2-2
CDR3 length: 17
clone size: NA
D gene: TRBD2
V gene: TRBV19

CDR3 DNA: TGTGCCAGCAGTTTGCGAGAGGGCGGCTACGAGCAGTACTTC
CDR3 protein: CASSLREGGYEQYF
J gene: TRBJ2-7
CDR3 length: 14
clone size: few
D gene: NA
V gene: TRBV27

CDR3 DNA: TGTGCCAGCCCCCGGGGAGGAGAGCAGTACTTC
CDR3 protein: CASPRGGEQYF
J gene: TRBJ2-7
CDR3 length: 11
clone size: few
D gene: NA
V gene: TRBV28

CDR3 DNA: TGTGCCAGCAGCCCCTCAGGCCCGATGAACACTGAAGCTTTCTTT
CDR3 protein: CASSPSGPMNTEAFF
J gene: TRBJ1-1
CDR3 length: 15
clone size: once
D gene: NA
V gene: TRBV7-9

CDR3 DNA: TGTGCCAGCAGCCCCCAAACAGCGAACACTGAAGCTTTCTTT
CDR3 protein: CASSPQTANTEAFF
J gene: TRBJ1-1
CDR3 length: 14
clone size: once
D gene: NA
V gene: TRBV7-6